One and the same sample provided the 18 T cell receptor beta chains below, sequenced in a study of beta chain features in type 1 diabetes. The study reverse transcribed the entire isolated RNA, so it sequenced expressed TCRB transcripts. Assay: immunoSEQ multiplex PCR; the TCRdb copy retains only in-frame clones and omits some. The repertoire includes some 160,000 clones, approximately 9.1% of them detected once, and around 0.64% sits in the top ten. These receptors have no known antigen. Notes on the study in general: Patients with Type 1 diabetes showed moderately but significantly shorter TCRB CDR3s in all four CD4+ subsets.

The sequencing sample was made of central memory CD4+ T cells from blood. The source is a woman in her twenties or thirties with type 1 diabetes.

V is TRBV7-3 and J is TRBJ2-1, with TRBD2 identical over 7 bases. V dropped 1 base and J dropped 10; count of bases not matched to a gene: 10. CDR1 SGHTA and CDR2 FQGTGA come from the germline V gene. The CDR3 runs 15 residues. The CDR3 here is CASSLKATGGGEQFF. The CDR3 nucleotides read TGTGCCAGCAGCTTAAAGGCAACGGGAGGTGGGGAGCAGTTCTTC.

Here the CDR3 DNA reads TGTGCCAGCAGCATACTACCCGGGACTAGCGCGGCCGGGGAGCTGTTTTTT. Translation gives CASSILPGTSAAGELFF. The rearrangement uses TRBV7-2 and TRBJ2-2; 10 positions match TRBD2. CDR1 is SGHTA and CDR2 is FQGNSA in the germline V gene. This CDR3 comprises 17 residues. V lost 5 bases, J lost 6 bases, and 12 bases stayed unmatched.

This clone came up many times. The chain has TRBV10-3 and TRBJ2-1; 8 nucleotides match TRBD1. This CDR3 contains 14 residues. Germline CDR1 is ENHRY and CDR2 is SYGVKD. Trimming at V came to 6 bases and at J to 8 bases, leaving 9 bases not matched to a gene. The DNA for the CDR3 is TGTGCCATCAGAAGGACAGGGCAGGGCGATGAGCAGTTCTTC. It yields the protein CAIRRTGQGDEQFF.

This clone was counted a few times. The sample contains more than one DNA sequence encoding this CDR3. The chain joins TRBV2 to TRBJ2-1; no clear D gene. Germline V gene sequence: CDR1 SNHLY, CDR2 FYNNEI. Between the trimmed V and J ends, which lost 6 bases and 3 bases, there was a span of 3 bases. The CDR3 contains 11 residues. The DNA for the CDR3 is TGTGCCAGCAGCTACTACAATGAGCAGTTCTTC. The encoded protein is CASSYYNEQFF. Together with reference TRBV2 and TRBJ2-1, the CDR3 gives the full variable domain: EPEVTQTPSHQVTQMGQEVILRCVPISNHLYFYWYRQILGQKVEFLVSFYNNEISEKSEIFDDQFSVERPDGSNFTLKIRSTKLEDSAMYFCASSYYNEQFFGPGTRLTVL.

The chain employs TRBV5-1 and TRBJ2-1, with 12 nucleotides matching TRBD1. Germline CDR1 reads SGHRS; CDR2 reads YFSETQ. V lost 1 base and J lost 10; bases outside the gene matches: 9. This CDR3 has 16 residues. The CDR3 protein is CASSLRPGQGAWEQFF. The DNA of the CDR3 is TGCGCCAGCAGCTTGAGGCCGGGACAGGGGGCTTGGGAGCAGTTCTTC.

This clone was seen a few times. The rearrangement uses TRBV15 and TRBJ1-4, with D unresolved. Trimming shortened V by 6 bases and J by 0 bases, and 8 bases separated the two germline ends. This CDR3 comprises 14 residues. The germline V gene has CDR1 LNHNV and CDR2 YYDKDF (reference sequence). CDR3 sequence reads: CATSTAATNEKLFF. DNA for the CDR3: TGTGCCACCAGTACAGCTGCAACTAATGAAAAACTGTTTTTT.

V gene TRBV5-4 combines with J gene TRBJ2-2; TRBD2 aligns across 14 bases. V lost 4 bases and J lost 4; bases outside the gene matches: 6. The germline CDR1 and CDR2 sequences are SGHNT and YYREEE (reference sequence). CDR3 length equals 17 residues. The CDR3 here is CASSRTTSGRATGELFF. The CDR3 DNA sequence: TGTGCCAGCAGCCGAACGACTAGCGGGAGGGCCACCGGGGAGCTGTTTTTT.

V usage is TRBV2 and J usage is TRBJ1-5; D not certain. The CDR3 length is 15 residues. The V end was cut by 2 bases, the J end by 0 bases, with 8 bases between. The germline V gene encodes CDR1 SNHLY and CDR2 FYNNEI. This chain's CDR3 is CASSEQGDSNQPQHF. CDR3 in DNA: TGTGCCAGCAGTGAACAAGGAGATAGCAATCAGCCCCAGCATTTT.

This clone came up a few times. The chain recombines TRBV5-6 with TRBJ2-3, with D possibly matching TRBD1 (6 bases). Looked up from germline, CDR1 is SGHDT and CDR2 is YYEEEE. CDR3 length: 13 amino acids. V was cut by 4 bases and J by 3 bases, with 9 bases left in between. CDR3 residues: CASSIGTTDTQYF. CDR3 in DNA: TGTGCCAGCAGCATTGGGACAACAGATACGCAGTATTTT.

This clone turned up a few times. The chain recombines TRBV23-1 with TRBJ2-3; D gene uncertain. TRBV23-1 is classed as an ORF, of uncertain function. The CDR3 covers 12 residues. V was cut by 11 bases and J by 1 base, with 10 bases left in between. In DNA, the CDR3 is TGCGCCGCTCGCCGGGGCACAGATACGCAGTATTTT. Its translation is CAARRGTDTQYF.

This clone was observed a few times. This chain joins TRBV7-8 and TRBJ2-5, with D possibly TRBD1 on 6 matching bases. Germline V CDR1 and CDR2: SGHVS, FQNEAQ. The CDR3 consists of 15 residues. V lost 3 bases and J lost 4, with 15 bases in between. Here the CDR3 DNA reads TGTGCCAGCAGCTTCCTCTTAGGGGGTTCAGAGACCCAGTACTTC. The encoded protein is CASSFLLGGSETQYF.

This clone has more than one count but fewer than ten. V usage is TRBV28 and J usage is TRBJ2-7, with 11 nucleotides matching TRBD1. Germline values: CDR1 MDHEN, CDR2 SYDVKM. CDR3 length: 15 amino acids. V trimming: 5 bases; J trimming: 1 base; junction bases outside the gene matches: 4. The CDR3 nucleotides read TGTGCCAGCAGTATGGGACAGGGGGGATCCTACGAGCAGTACTTC. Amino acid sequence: CASSMGQGGSYEQYF.

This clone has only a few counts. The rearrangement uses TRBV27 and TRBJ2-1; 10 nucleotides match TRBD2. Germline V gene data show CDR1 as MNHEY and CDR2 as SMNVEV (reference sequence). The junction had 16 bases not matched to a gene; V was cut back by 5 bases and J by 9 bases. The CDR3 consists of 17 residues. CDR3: CASSVDFLAGVVGEQFF. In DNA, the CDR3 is TGTGCCAGCAGTGTAGATTTCCTAGCGGGAGTGGTCGGTGAGCAGTTCTTC.

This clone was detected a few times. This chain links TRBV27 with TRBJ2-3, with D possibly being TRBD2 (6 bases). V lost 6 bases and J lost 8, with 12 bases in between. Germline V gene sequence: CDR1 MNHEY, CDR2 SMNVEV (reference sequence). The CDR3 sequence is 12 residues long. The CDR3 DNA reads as TGTGCCAGCAGGATACTAGCTGGTACGCAGTATTTT. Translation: CASRILAGTQYF.

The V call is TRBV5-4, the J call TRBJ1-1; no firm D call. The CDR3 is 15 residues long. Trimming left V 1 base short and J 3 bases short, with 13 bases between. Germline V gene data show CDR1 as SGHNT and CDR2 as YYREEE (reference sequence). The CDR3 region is CASSLPLWRDTEAFF. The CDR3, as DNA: TGTGCCAGCAGCTTGCCCCTGTGGCGGGACACTGAAGCTTTCTTT.

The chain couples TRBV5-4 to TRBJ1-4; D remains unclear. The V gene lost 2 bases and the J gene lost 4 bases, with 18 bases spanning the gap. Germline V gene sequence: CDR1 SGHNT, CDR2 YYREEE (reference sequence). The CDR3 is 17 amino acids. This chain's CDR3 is CASSFLITGSSNEKLFF. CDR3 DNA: TGTGCCAGCAGCTTTCTTATTACGGGAAGTAGTAATGAAAAACTGTTTTTT.

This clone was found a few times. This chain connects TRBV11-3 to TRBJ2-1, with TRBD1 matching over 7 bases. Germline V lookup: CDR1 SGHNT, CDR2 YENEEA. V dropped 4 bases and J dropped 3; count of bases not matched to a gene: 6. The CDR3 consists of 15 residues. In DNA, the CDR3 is TGTGCCAGCAGCTACGCCGGGACAGACTACAATGAGCAGTTCTTC. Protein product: CASSYAGTDYNEQFF.

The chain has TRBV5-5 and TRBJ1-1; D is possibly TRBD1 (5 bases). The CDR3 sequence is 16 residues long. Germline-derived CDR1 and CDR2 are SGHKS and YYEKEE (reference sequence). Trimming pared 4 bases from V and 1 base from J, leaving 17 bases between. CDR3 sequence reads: CASSPGGGVGNTEAFF. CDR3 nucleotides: TGTGCCAGCAGCCCCGGGGGTGGGGTAGGGAACACTGAAGCTTTCTTT.